This record concerns one T cell receptor beta chain sequence. The sample originates from a study of brain T cells in children with intractable seizures. The repertoire was sequenced with immunoSEQ multiplex PCR; TCRdb's copy has only in-frame clones and lacks some. Of 110,000 or so clones listed, 94% are singletons. The CDR3 loop spans 14 amino acids. The germline V and J ends were trimmed by 11 bases and 0 bases, with 16 bases remaining between them. Per the germline V gene, CDR1 is SEHNR and CDR2 is FQNEAQ (reference sequence). The J gene is TRBJ1-1, the V gene TRBV7-9; possible D gene TRBD1, 6 bases. The TCR sequence derives from a boy younger than two with hemimegalencephaly and intractable seizures. This material consisted of peripheral blood, taken at surgery. The CDR3 protein is CASGGGYMNTEAFF. In nucleotides, the CDR3 is TGTGCCTCCGGAGGGGGGTATATGAACACTGAAGCTTTCTTT.